Sequencing of this T cell receptor beta chain was carried out in a study of blood T cell repertoires in COVID-19. A single count supports this clone. Some clones are missing from TCRdb's copy, which holds only in-frame ones; the method was immunoSEQ multiplex PCR. The sample records about 300,000 clones, roughly 83% being singletons. The CDR3 consists of 16 residues. The V and J ends lost 1 base and 2 bases respectively, with 13 bases between them. CDR1 is LGHDT, CDR2 YNNKEL, per germline (reference sequence). The rearrangement uses TRBV3-1 (or the pseudogene TRBV3-2) and TRBJ2-3; D possibly corresponds to TRBD2 (6 bases). The receptor comes from a human donor with COVID-19, enrolled during active disease. The donor label of this sample is uncertain. The material sequenced was peripheral blood. Written as DNA, the CDR3 is TGTGCCAGCAGCCAAGTAGGTAGCGGTCACACAGATACGCAGTATTTT. Amino acids: CASSQVGSGHTDTQYF.